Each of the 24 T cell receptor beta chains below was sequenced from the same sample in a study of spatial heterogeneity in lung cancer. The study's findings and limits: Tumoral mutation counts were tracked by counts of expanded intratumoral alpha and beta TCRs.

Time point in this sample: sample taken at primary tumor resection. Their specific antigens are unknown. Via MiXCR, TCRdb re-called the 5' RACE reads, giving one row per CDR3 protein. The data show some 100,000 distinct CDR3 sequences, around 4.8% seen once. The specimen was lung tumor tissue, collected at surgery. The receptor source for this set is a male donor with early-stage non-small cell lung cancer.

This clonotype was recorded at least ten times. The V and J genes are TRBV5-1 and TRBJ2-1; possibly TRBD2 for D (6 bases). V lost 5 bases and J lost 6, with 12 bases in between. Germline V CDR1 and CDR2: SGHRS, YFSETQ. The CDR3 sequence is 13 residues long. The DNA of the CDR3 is TGCGCCAGCAGGATGGGACTGCTCAATGAGCAGTTCTTC. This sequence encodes CASRMGLLNEQFF.

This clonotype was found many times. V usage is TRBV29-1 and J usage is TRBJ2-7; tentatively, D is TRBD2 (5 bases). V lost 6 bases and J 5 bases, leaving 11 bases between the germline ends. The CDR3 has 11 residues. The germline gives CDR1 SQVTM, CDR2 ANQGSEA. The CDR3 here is CSVWGDDEQYF. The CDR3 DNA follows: TGCAGCGTCTGGGGAGACGACGAGCAGTACTTC.

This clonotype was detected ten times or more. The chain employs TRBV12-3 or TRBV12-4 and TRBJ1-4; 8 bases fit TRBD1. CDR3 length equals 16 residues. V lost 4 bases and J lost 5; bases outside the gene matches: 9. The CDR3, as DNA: TGTGCCAGCAGTTGGCAGGACAGGGAAAAGAATGAAAAACTGTTTTTT. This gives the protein CASSWQDREKNEKLFF.

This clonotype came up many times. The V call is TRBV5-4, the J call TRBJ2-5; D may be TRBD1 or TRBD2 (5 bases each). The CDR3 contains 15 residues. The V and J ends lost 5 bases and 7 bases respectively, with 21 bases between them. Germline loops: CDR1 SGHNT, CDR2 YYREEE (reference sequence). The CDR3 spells CASSPNQWGRTTQYF. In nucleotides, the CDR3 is TGTGCCAGCAGTCCCAATCAGTGGGGACGGACGACCCAGTACTTC. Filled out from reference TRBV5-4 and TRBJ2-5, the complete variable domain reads ETGVTQSPTHLIKTRGQQVTLRCSSQSGHNTVSWYQQALGQGPQFIFQYYREEENGRGNFPPRFSGLQFPNYSSELNVNALELDDSALYLCASSPNQWGRTTQYFGPGTRLLVL.

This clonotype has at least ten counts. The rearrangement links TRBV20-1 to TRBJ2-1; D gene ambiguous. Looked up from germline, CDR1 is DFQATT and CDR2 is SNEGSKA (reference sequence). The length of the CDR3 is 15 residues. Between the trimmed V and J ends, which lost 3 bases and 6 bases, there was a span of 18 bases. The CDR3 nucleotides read TGCAGTGCTAGTTCCCTTTTAGAAAACCGCAATGAGCAGTTCTTC. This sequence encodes CSASSLLENRNEQFF.

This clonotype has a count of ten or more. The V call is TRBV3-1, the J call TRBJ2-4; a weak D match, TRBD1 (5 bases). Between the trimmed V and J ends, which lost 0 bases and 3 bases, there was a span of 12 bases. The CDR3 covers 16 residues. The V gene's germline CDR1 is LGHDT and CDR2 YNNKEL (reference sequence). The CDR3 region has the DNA TGTGCCAGCAGCCAAGATTCAGGGTTTGGCAAAAACATTCAGTACTTC. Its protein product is CASSQDSGFGKNIQYF.

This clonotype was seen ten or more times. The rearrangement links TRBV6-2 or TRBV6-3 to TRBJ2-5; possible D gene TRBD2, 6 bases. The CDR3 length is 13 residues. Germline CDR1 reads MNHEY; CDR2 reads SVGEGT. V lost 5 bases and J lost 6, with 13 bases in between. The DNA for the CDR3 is TGTGCCAGCAGTAGTCCGGCGGGGAAGACCCAGTACTTC. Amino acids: CASSSPAGKTQYF.

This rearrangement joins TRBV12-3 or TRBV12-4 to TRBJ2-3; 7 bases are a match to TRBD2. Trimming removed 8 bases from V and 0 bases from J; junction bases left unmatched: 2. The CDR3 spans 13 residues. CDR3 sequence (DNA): TGTGCCAGCCGGACTAGGAGCACAGATACGCAGTATTTT. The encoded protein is CASRTRSTDTQYF.

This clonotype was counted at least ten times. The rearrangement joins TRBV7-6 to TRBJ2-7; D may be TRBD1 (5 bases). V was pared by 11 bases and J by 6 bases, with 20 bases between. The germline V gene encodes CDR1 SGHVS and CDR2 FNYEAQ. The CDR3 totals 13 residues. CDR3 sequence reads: CASQGSPAGEQYF. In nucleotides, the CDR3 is TGTGCCTCGCAGGGCAGCCCCGCCGGCGAGCAGTACTTC.

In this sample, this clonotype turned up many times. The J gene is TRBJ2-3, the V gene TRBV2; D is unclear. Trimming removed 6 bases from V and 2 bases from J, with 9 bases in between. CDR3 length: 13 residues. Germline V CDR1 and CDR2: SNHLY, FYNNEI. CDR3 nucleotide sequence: TGTGCCAGCAGCCTCCCCGCCACAGATACGCAGTATTTT. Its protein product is CASSLPATDTQYF.

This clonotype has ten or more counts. CDR3 DNA sequence: TGTGCCAGCAGTCCCACTTCCATGGCCTCATTCCCACGGGCAACGCAGTATTTT. As protein: CASSPTSMASFPRATQYF. The chain employs TRBV12-3 or TRBV12-4 and TRBJ2-3, with unresolved D. The V end was cut by 5 bases, the J end by 9 bases, with 30 bases between. This CDR3 region has 18 residues.

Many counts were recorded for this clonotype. CDR3 protein: CASTKRIMGRRQETQYF. The DNA of the CDR3 is TGTGCCAGCACCAAACGGATCATGGGGCGCCGGCAAGAGACCCAGTACTTC. The chain couples TRBV12-3 or TRBV12-4 to TRBJ2-5; D perhaps matches TRBD1 (5 bases). V was clipped by 7 bases and J by 2 bases, with 23 bases between them. CDR3 length: 17 residues.

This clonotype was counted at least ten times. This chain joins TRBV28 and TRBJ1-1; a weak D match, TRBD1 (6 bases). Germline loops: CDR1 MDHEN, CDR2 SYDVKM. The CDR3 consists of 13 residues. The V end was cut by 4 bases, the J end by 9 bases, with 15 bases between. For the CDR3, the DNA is TGTGCCAGCAGTTCCAGGGGCGATCGGAAAGCTTTCTTT. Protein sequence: CASSSRGDRKAFF.

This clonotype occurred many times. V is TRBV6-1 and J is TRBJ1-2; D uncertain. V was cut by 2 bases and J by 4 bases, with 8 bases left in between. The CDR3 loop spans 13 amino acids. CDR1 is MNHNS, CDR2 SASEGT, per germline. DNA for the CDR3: TGTGCCAGCAGTGAAAAACAGCGCTATGGCTACACCTTC. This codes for CASSEKQRYGYTF.

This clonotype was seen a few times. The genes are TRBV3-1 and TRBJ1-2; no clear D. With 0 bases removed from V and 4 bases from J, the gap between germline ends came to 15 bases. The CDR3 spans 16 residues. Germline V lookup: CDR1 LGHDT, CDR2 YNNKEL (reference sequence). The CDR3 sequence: CASSQDAGPQSYGYTF. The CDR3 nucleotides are TGTGCCAGCAGCCAAGACGCTGGCCCTCAGTCCTATGGCTACACCTTC.

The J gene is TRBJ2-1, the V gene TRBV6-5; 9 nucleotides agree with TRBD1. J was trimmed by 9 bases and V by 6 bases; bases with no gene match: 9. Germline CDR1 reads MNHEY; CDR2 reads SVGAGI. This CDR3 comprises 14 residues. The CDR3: CASSRRDRATEQFF. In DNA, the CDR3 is TGTGCCAGCAGCCGCCGGGACAGGGCTACTGAGCAGTTCTTC.

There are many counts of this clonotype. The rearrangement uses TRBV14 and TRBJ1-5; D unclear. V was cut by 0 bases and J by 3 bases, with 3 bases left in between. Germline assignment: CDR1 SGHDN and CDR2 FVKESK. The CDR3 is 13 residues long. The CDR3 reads CASSQDDNQPQHF. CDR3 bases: TGTGCCAGCAGCCAAGACGACAATCAGCCCCAGCATTTT.

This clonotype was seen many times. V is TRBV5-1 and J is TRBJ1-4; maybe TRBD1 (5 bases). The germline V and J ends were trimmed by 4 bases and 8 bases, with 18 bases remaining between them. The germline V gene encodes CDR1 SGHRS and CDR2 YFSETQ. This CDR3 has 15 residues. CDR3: CASSLTGGTVEKLFF. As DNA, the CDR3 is TGCGCCAGCAGCCTTACCGGCGGGACCGTCGAAAAACTGTTTTTT.

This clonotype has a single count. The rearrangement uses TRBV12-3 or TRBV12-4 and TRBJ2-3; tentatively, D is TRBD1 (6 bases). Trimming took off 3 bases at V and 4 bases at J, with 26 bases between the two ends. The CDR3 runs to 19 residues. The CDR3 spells CASSFQTIRTEQWADTQYF. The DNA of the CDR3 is TGTGCCAGCAGTTTTCAGACGATTCGGACAGAACAATGGGCAGATACGCAGTATTTT.

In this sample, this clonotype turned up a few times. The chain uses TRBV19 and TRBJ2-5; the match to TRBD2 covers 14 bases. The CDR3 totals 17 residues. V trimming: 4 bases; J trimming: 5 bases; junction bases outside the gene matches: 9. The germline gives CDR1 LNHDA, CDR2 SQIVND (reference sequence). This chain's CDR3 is CASSKRTSGRSSETQYF. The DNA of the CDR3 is TGTGCCAGTAGTAAACGGACTAGCGGGAGGTCGTCGGAGACCCAGTACTTC.

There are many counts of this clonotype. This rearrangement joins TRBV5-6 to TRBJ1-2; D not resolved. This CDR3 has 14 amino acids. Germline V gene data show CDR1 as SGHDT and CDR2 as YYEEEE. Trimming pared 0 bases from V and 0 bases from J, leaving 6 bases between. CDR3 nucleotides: TGTGCCAGCAGCTTGGTTCAGGCTAACTATGGCTACACCTTC. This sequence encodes CASSLVQANYGYTF.

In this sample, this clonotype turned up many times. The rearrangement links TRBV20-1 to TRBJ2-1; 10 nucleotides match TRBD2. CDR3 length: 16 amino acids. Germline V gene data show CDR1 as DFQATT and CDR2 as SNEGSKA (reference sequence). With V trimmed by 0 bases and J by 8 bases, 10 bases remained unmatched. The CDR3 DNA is TGCAGTGCTAGAGATGTCAGCGGGAGGGCCATACATGAGCAGTTCTTC. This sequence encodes CSARDVSGRAIHEQFF.

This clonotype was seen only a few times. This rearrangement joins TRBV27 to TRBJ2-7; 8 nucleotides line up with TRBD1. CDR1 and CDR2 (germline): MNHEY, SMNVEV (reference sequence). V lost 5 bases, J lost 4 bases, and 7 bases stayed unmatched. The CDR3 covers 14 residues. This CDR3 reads CASSKQGARYEQYF. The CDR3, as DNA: TGTGCCAGCAGTAAGCAGGGGGCGCGGTACGAGCAGTACTTC.

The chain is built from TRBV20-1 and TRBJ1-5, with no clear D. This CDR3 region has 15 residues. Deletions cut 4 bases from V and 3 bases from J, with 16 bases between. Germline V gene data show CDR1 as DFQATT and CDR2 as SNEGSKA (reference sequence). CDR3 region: CSATGKGLNNQPQHF. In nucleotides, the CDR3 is TGCAGTGCTACGGGAAAGGGCCTGAACAATCAGCCCCAGCATTTT.